This T cell receptor beta chain was documented in a study of T cell responses to AZD1222 COVID-19 vaccine (TCRdb year 2021). For context, the study as a whole: TCR sequencing was performed for roughly 250 trial participants, of whom 207 were given two doses of AZD1222 and 26 were given two doses of MenACWY control vaccine. Trial participants were enrolled by age into subgroups of 18-55, 56-69 and 70-plus years, and about 150, 27 and 61 TCR-sequenced participants, respectively, were included in these subgroups. The investigation overall reported the following: In the small 56-69-year group, the increase in depth fell short of significance, most likely because of low power. Participants were mostly white British, with more females than males. The authors suggested clonal diversity may have been underestimated. Conclusions about previously exposed vaccinees are limited, since just five to seven AZD1222 recipients were seropositive for SARS-CoV-2 at baseline. The vaccine-associated CD4 TCRs covered the entire spike protein, and the dominant responses fell in regions 160-218 and 743-854. Reportedly, almost half of the unique spike-specific TCRs recognized epitopes lying outside the regions that are mutated in the B.1.351 and B.1.1.7 variants. A significant rise in spike-specific TCR breadth and depth was observed after two AZD1222 doses relative to day 0 and relative to MenACWY recipients. No day 14 peak-response samples were available, so repertoires were characterized only after the peak T cell response.

The CDR3 regions of human TCRbeta chains were analyzed by immunosequencing. Concerning the study's data processing: TCRs in the repertoires were compared against a reference library of SARS-CoV-2-specific TCRs that had been generated with the MIRA antigen-specificity platform. Breadth was defined as the fraction of unique TCRs that were SARS-CoV-2-associated. Depth was defined as the fraction of total T cells that were SARS-CoV-2-associated. Using the MIRA data, each spike-specific TCR was assigned both to the spike region to which the TCR was reactive and to a CD4 or CD8 class. Log10-transformed breadth and depth values were compared by one-way ANOVA with Sidak's multiple comparisons tests. The table was pulled from immuneACCESS by TCRdb, which kept in-frame rearrangements only. Such tables lose some clones; where checked, under half of the loss comes from unresolved V genes, and the rest has no known cause. V and J calls and clone size are copied from that table; D and trimming were computed from the DNA. In all, the sample holds about 200,000 clones, and 90% to 95% of those were seen once. The ten largest account for 3.5% to 4% of the sample.

Concerning this clone: Its target antigen remains unknown. There are no base qualities to consult, and no much larger clone falls within one base. Other DNA variants within this sample encode the same CDR3.

Per the publication, the time point label means: about 28 days (+/-7) after the second vaccine dose. The sample's treatment or condition label, decoded: meningococcal conjugate vaccine given as trial control. Samples from vaccinated people were obtained from the UK trials COV001 and COV002, which included a single-blind randomized controlled phase 2/3 trial of AZD1222 (ChAdOx1 nCoV-19) in healthy adults. Trial participant PBMC samples were collected at day 0 and day 28 after the second dose for TCRbeta chain sequencing. The clonotype comes from an adult who received the MenACWY meningococcal vaccine as a control. The sample consisted of peripheral blood, taken 28 days after the second dose of the MenACWY control vaccine.

The base sequence is TGTGCCATCAGTGAGTCGACAGACTACAATGAGCAGTTCTTC. It translates to CAISESTDYNEQFF. The rearrangement combines TRBV10-3 with TRBJ2-1; the D gene is perhaps TRBD1, from 5 matching bases. The germline V gene sets CDR1 to ENHRY and CDR2 to SYGVKD. The cysteine opens and the phenylalanine closes a CDR3 of 14 amino acids. The kept DNA is CDR3 alone, 42 bases in frame from the first base. Trimming at the junction amounts to 0 bases on V and 3 bases on J, and the germline ends lie 6 bases apart.